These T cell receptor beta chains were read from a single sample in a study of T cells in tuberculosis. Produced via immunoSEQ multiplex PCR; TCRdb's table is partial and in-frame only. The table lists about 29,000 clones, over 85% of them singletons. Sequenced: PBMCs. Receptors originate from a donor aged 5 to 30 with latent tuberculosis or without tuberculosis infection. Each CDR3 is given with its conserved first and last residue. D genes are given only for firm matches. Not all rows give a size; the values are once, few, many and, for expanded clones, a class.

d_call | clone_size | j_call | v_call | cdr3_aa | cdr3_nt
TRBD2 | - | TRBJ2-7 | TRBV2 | CARESLAGVGSRNEQYF | TGTGCCAGAGAATCACTAGCGGGAGTGGGAAGCCGAAACGAGCAGTACTTC
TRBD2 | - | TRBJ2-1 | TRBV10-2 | CASRPLAGGLNEQFF | TGCGCCAGCAGGCCCCTAGCGGGGGGGCTTAATGAGCAGTTCTTC
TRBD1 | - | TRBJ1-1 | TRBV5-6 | CASSWGQGWTEAFF | TGTGCCAGCAGCTGGGGACAGGGATGGACTGAAGCTTTCTTT
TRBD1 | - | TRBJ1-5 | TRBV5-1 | CASSLGTGGSDQPQHF | TGCGCCAGCAGCTTGGGGACAGGGGGGTCGGATCAGCCCCAGCATTTT
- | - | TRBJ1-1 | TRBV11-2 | CASSLRRGGTEAFF | TGTGCCAGCAGCTTAAGAAGAGGGGGCACTGAAGCTTTCTTT
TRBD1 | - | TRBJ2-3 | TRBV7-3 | CASRGDSHTDTQYF | TGTGCCAGCAGAGGGGACAGCCACACAGATACGCAGTATTTT
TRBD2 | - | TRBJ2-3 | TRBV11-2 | CASSLLGTSGSGDTQYF | TGTGCCAGCAGCTTACTCGGGACTAGCGGGAGCGGAGATACGCAGTATTTT
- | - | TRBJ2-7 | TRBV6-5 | CASSYRRLRSHEQYF | TGTGCCAGCAGTTACCGTCGATTGAGGTCGCACGAGCAGTACTTC
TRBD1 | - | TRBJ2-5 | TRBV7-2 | CASSLNKGAGETQYF | TGTGCCAGCAGCTTAAACAAGGGGGCAGGGGAGACCCAGTACTTC
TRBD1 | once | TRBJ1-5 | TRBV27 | CARIVGTGGYSNQPQHF | TGTGCCAGAATTGTAGGGACAGGGGGTTATAGCAATCAGCCCCAGCATTTT
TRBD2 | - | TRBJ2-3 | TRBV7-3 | CASSLSPLTSGETDTQYF | TGTGCCAGCAGCTTAAGCCCGTTGACTAGCGGAGAGACAGATACGCAGTATTTT
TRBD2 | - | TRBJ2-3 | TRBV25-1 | CASTTPGGATDTQYF | TGTGCCAGCACCACACCGGGGGGGGCCACAGATACGCAGTATTTT
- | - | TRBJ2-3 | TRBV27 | CASSPTGQYTDTQYF | TGTGCCAGCAGCCCGACCGGACAGTACACAGATACGCAGTATTTT
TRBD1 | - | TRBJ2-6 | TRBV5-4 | CASSVTGDHSGANVLTF | TGTGCCAGCAGCGTGACAGGGGACCACTCTGGGGCCAACGTCCTGACTTTC
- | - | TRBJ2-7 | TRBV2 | CASSGGSWYEQYF | TGTGCCAGCAGTGGAGGTAGCTGGTACGAGCAGTACTTC
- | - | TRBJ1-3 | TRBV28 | CASSSFVTSGNTIYF | TGTGCCAGCAGTTCGTTTGTCACATCCGGAAACACCATATATTTT
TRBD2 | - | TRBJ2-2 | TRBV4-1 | CASSDGTSGSPNTGELFF | TGCGCCAGCAGCGACGGGACTAGCGGGAGTCCGAACACCGGGGAGCTGTTTTTT
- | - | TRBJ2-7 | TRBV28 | CASSSPAGLDEQYF | TGTGCCAGCAGTTCCCCGGCAGGGTTGGACGAGCAGTACTTC
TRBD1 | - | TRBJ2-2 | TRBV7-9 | CASSPGQGADTGELFF | TGTGCCAGCAGCCCGGGACAGGGGGCGGACACCGGGGAGCTGTTTTTT
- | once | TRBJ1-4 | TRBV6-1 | CASSAPIGREGKLFF | TGTGCCAGCAGTGCCCCAATTGGGAGGGAGGGAAAACTGTTTTTT
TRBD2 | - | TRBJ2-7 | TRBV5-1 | CASSVTGLRSYEQYF | TGCGCCAGCAGCGTAACGGGACTACGATCTTACGAGCAGTACTTC
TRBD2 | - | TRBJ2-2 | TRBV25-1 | CASSVPSGSAGELFF | TGTGCCAGCAGTGTACCTAGCGGGAGTGCCGGGGAGCTGTTTTTT
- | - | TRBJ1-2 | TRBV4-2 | CASSQDTGGGYGYTF | TGTGCCAGCAGCCAAGACACCGGGGGAGGGTATGGCTACACCTTC
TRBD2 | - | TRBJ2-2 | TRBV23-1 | CASSHPSGATNTGELFF | TGCGCCAGCAGTCACCCTAGCGGGGCTACGAACACCGGGGAGCTGTTTTTT
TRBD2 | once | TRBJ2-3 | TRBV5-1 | CASSSTSGSSTDTQYF | TGCGCCAGCAGCTCAACTAGCGGGTCTAGCACAGATACGCAGTATTTT
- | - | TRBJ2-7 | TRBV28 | CASSLLAGEYEQYF | TGTGCCAGCAGTTTATTAGCAGGGGAGTACGAGCAGTACTTC
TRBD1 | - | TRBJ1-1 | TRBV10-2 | CASSGNQGVATEAFF | TGCGCCAGCAGTGGAAACCAGGGGGTTGCAACTGAAGCTTTCTTT
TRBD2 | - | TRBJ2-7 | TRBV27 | CASSRFTSGGGKSNEQYF | TGTGCCAGCAGTCGCTTTACTAGCGGGGGGGGCAAATCCAACGAGCAGTACTTC
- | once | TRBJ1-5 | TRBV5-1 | CASSFTGPYSNQPQHF | TGCGCCAGCAGCTTTACAGGGCCCTATAGCAATCAGCCCCAGCATTTT
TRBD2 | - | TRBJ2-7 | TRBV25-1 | CASSEIAGGSPYEQYF | TGTGCCAGCAGTGAAATAGCGGGGGGCTCCCCCTACGAGCAGTACTTC
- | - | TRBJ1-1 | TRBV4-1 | CASSQDHNVPRGTEAFF | TGCGCCAGCAGCCAAGATCATAATGTGCCCAGGGGCACTGAAGCTTTCTTT
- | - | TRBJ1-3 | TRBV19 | CASKDSYSSGNTIYF | TGTGCCAGTAAAGACAGCTATTCCTCTGGAAACACCATATATTTT
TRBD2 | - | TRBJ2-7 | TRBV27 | CASSLSAGGLPYEQYF | TGTGCCAGCAGTTTATCGGCGGGAGGCTTACCCTACGAGCAGTACTTC
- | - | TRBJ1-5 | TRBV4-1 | CASSPTPRGGQSNQPQHF | TGCGCCAGCAGCCCGACCCCCCGAGGTGGACAGTCCAATCAGCCCCAGCATTTT
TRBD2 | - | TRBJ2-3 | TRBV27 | CARTSGRWNTQYF | TGTGCCAGGACTAGCGGGAGGTGGAATACGCAGTATTTT
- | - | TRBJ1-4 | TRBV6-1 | CASTGARIEKLFF | TGTGCCAGCACTGGGGCGAGGATCGAAAAACTGTTTTTT
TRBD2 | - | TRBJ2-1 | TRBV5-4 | CASRVAGGHNEQFF | TGTGCCAGCAGGGTTGCGGGGGGGCACAATGAGCAGTTCTTC
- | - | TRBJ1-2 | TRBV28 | CASAPLRVAYGYTF | TGTGCCAGCGCCCCCCTACGGGTAGCCTATGGCTACACCTTC
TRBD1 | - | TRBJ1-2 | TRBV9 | CASRDDRGRSAEPYGYTF | TGTGCCAGCAGGGATGACAGGGGCCGCTCCGCCGAACCGTATGGCTACACCTTC
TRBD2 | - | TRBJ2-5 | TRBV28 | CASTNLRRGGETQYF | TGTGCCAGCACTAACTTGAGGCGGGGGGGAGAGACCCAGTACTTC
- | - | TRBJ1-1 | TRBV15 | CATSRGGENTEAFF | TGTGCCACCAGCAGAGGCGGGGAGAACACTGAAGCTTTCTTT
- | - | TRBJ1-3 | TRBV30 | CASYALTGGTIYF | TGTGCCTCATATGCCCTTACCGGGGGCACCATATATTTT
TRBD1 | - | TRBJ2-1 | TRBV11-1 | CASSGGQGISVEQFF | TGTGCCAGCAGCGGAGGACAGGGTATTAGTGTTGAGCAGTTCTTC
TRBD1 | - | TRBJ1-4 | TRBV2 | CASSRRTGREEKLFF | TGTGCCAGCAGCAGAAGGACAGGGAGGGAAGAAAAACTGTTTTTT
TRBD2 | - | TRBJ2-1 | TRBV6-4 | CASSVGGGYNEQFF | TGTGCCAGCAGTGTCGGGGGGGGTTACAATGAGCAGTTCTTC
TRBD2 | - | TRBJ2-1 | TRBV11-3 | CASSSSGSSYNEQFF | TGTGCCAGCAGCTCAAGCGGGAGCTCCTACAATGAGCAGTTCTTC
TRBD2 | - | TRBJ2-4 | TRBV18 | CASSAGLADIAKNIQYF | TGTGCCAGCTCAGCGGGACTAGCGGATATAGCCAAAAACATTCAGTACTTC
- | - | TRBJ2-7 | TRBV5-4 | CASSSDRGPSGSVVHF | TGTGCCAGCAGCTCGGACAGGGGGCCTAGCGGGAGTGTGGTTCACTTC